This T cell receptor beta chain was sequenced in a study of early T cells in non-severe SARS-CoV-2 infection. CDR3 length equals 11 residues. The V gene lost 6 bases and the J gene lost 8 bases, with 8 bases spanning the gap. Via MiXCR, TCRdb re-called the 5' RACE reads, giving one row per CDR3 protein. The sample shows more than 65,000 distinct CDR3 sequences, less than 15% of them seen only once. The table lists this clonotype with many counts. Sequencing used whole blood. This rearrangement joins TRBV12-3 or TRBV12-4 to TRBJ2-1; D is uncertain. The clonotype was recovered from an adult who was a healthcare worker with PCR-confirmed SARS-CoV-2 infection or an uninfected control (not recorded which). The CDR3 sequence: CASSKVDEQFF. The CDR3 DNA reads TGTGCCAGCAGCAAAGTCGATGAGCAGTTCTTC.